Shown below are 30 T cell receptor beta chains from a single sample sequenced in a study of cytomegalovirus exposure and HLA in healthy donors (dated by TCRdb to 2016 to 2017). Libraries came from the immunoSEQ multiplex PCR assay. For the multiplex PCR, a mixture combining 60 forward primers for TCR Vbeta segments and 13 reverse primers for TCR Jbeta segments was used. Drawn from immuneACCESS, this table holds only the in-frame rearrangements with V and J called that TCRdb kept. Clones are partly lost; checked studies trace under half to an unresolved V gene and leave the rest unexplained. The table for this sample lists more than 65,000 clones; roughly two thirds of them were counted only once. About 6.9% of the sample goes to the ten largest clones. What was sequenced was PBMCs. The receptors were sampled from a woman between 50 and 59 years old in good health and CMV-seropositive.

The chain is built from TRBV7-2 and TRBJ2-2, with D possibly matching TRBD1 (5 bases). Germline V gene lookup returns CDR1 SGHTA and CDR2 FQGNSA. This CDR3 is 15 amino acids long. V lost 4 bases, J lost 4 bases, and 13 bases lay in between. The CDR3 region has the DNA TGTGCCAGCAGCTACCAGGGATTATTCACCGGGGAGCTGTTTTTT. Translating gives CASSYQGLFTGELFF.

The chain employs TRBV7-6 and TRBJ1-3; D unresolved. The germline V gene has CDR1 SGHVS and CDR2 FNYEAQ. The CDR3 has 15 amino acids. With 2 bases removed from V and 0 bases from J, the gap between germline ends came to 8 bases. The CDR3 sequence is CASSLSPDSGNTIYF. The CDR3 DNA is TGTGCCAGCAGCTTATCCCCAGACTCTGGAAACACCATATATTTT.

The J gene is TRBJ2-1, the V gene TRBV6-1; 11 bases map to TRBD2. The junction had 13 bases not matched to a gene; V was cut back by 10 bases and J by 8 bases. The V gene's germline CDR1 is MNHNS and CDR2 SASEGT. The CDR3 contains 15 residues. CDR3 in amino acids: CATTFSGGAFYEQFF. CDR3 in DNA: TGTGCCACCACCTTTAGCGGGGGGGCCTTCTATGAGCAGTTCTTC.

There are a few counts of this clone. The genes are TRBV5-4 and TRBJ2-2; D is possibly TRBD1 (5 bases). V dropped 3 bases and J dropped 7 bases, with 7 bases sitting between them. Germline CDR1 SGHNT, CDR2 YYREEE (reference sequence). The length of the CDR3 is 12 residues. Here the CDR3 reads CASSYDSGELFF. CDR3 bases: TGTGCCAGCAGCTATGACAGCGGGGAGCTGTTTTTT. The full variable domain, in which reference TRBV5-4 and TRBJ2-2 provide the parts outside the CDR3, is ETGVTQSPTHLIKTRGQQVTLRCSSQSGHNTVSWYQQALGQGPQFIFQYYREEENGRGNFPPRFSGLQFPNYSSELNVNALELDDSALYLCASSYDSGELFFGEGSRLTVL.

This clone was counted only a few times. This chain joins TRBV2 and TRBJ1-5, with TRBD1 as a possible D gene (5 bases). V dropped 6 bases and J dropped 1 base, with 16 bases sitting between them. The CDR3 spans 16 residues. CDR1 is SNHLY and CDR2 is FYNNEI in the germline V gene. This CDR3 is CASSNKAGGSNQPQHF. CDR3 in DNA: TGTGCCAGCAGCAACAAGGCCGGGGGAAGCAATCAGCCCCAGCATTTT.

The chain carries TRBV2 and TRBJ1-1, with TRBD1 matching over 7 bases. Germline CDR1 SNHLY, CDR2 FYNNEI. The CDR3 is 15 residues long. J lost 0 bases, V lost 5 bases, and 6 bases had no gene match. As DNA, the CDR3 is TGTGCCAGCAGTAGGACAGGACCGATGAACACTGAAGCTTTCTTT. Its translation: CASSRTGPMNTEAFF.

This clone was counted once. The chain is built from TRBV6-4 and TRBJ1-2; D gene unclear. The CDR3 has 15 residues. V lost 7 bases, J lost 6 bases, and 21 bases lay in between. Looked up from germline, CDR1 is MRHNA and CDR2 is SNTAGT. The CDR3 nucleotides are TGTGCCAGCAAGGTTCAACCAGTCGACTATCATGGCTACACCTTC. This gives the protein CASKVQPVDYHGYTF.

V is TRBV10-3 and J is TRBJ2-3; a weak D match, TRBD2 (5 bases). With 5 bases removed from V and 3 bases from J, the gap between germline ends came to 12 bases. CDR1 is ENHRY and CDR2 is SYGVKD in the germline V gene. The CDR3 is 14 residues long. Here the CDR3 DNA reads TGTGCCATCAGTCCAGCGGTGGATACAGATACGCAGTATTTT. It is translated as CAISPAVDTDTQYF.

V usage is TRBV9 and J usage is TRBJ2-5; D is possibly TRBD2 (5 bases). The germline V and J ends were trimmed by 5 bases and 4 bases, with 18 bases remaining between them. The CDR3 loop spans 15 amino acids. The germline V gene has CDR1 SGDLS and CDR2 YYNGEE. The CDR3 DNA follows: TGTGCCAGCAGTCCATCGGGCACCGGAGGAGAGACCCAGTACTTC. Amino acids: CASSPSGTGGETQYF.

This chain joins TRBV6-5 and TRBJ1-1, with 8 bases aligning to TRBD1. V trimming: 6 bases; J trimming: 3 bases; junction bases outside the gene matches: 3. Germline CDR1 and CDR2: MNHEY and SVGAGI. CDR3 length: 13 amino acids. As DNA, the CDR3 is TGTGCCAGCAGGGTACAGGGGGACACTGAAGCTTTCTTT. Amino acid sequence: CASRVQGDTEAFF.

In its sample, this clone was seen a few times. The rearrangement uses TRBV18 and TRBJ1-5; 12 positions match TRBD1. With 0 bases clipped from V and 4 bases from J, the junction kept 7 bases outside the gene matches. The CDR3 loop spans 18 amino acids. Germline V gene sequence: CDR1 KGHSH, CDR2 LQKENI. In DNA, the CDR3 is TGTGCCAGCTCACCACCAGGGACAGGGGGCTTTCGGAATCAGCCCCAGCATTTT. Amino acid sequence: CASSPPGTGGFRNQPQHF.

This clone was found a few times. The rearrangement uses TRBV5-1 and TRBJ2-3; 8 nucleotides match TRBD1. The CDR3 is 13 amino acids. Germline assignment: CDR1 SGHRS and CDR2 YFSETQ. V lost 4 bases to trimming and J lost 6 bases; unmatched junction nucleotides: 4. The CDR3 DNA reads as TGCGCCAGCAGCCACGGACAGGGCGATACGCAGTATTTT. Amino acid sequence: CASSHGQGDTQYF.

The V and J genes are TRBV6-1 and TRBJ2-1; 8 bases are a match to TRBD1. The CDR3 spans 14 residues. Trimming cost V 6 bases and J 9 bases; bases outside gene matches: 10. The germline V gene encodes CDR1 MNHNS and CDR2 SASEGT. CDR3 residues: CASRATGEGGEQFF. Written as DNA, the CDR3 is TGTGCCAGCAGGGCGACAGGGGAAGGTGGTGAGCAGTTCTTC.

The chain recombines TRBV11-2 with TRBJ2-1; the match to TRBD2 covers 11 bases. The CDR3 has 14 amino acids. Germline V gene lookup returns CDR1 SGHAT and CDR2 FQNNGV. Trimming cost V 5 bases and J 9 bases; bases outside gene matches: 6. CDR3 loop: CASSTSSGGGEQFF. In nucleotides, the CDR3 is TGTGCCAGCAGCACCAGTAGCGGGGGGGGTGAGCAGTTCTTC. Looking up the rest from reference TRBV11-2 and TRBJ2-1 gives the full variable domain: EAGVAQSPRYKIIEKRQSVAFWCNPISGHATLYWYQQILGQGPKLLIQFQNNGVVDDSQLPKDRFSAERLKGVDSTLKIQPAKLEDSAVYLCASSTSSGGGEQFFGPGTRLTVL.

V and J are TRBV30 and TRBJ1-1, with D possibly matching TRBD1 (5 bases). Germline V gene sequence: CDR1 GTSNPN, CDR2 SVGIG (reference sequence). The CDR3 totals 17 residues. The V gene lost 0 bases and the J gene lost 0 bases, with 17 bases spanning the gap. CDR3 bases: TGTGCCTGGAGTGTGGAACAGGCGATCACCATGAACACTGAAGCTTTCTTT. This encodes CAWSVEQAITMNTEAFF. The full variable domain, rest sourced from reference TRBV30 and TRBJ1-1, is SQTIHQWPATLVQPVGSPLSLECTVEGTSNPNLYWYRQAAGRGLQLLFYSVGIGQISSEVPQNLSASRPQDRQFILSSKKLLLSDSGFYLCAWSVEQAITMNTEAFFGQGTRLTVV.

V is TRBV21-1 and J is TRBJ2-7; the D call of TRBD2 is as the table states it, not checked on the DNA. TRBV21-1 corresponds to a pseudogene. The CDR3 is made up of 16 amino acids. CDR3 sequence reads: CASSRRLAGASYEQYV. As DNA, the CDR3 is TGTGCCAGCAGCCGACGACTAGCGGGGGCCTCCTACGAGCAGTACGTC.

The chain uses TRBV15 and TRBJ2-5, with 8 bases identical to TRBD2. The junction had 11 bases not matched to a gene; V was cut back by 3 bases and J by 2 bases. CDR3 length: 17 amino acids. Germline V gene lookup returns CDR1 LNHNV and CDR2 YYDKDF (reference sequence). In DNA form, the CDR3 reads TGTGCCACCAGCAGTTCCCAGTCCGGGACTAGGCAAGAGACCCAGTACTTC. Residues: CATSSSQSGTRQETQYF.

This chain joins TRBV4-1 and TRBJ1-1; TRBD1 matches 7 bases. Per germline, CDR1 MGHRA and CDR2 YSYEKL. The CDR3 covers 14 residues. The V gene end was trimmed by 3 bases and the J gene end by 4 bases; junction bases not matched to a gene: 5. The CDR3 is CASSQFQGGTEAFF. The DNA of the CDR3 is TGCGCCAGCAGCCAGTTCCAGGGGGGCACTGAAGCTTTCTTT.

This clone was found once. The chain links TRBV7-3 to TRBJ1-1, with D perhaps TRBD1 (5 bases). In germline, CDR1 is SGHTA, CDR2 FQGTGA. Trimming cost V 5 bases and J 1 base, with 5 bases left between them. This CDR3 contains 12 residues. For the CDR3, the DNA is TGTGCCAGCAGCCAGGGGAACACTGAAGCTTTCTTT. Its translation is CASSQGNTEAFF.

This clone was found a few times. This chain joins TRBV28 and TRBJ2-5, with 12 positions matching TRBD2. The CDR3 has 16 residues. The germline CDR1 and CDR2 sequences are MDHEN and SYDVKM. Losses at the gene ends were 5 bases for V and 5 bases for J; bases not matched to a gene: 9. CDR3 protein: CASSPASGGAVETQYF. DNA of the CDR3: TGTGCCAGCAGTCCGGCTAGCGGGGGGGCCGTTGAGACCCAGTACTTC.

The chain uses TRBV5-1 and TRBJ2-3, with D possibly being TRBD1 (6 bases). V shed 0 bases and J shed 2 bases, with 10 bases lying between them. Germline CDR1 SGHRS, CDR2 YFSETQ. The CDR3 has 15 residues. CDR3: CASSLEAGDTDTQYF. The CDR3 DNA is TGCGCCAGCAGCTTGGAAGCAGGGGACACAGATACGCAGTATTTT.

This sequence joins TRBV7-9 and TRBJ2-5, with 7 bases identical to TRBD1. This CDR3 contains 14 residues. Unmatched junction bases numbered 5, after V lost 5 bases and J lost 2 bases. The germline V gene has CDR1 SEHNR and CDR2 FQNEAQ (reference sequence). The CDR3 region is CASSLRTGQETQYF. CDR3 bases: TGTGCCAGCAGCCTTCGGACAGGACAAGAGACCCAGTACTTC.

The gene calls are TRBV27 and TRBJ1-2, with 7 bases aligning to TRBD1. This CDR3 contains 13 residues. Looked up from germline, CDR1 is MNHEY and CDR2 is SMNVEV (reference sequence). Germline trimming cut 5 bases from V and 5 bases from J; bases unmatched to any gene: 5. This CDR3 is CASSPPGGYGYTF. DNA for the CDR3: TGTGCCAGCAGTCCCCCAGGGGGATATGGCTACACCTTC.

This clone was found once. The CDR3 spells CASSLEQRGGRTGELFF. Written as DNA, the CDR3 is TGCGCCAGCAGCTTGGAGCAGCGGGGGGGCCGCACCGGGGAGCTGTTTTTT. The chain recombines TRBV5-1 with TRBJ2-2, with 10 bases aligning to TRBD2. The CDR3 totals 17 residues. Germline loops: CDR1 SGHRS, CDR2 YFSETQ. With V trimmed by 0 bases and J by 4 bases, 6 bases remained unmatched.

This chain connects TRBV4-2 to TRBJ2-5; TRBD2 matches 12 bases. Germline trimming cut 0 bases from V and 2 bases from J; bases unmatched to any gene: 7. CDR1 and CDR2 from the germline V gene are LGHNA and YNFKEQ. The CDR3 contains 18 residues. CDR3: CASSQEVLLAGGQETQYF. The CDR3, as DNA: TGTGCCAGCAGCCAAGAGGTACTACTAGCGGGGGGACAAGAGACCCAGTACTTC.

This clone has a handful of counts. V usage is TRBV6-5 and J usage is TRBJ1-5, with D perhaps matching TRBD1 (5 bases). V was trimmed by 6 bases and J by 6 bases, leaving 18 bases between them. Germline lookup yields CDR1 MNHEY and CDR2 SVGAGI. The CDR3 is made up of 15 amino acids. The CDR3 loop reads CASSGGPAGGQPQHF. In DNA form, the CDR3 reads TGTGCCAGCAGCGGTGGCCCGGCGGGGGGTCAGCCCCAGCATTTT.

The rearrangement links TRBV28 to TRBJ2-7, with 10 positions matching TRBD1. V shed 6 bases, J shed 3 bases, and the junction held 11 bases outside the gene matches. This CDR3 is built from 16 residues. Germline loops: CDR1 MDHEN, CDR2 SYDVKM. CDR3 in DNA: TGTGCCAGCAGCCCAGACAGGGGGCGCCGAAGCTACGAGCAGTACGTC. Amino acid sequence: CASSPDRGRRSYEQYV.

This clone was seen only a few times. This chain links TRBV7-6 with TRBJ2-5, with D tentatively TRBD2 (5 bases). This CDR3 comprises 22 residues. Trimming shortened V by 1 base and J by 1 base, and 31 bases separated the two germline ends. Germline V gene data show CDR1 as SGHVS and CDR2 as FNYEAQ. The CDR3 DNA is TGTGCCAGCAGCTTAGTCCGGGGAAAAACTATACTAGAAAGAAGTTCCCAAGAGACCCAGTACTTC. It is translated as CASSLVRGKTILERSSQETQYF.

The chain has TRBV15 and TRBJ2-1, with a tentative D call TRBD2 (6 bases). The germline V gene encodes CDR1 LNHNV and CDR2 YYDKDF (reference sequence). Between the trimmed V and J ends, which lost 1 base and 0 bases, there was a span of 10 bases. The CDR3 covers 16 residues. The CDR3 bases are TGTGCCACCAGCAGAGGGGGGGACGTCTCCTACAATGAGCAGTTCTTC. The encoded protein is CATSRGGDVSYNEQFF. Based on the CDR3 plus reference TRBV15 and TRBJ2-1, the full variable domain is DAMVIQNPRYQVTQFGKPVTLSCSQTLNHNVMYWYQQKSSQAPKLLFHYYDKDFNNEADTPDNFQSRRPNTSFCFLDIRSPGLGDTAMYLCATSRGGDVSYNEQFFGPGTRLTVL.

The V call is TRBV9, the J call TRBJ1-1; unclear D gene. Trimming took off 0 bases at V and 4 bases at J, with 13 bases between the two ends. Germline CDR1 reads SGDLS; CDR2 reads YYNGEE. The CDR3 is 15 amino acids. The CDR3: CASSVAPVGSTEAFF. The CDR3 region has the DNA TGTGCCAGCAGCGTAGCTCCGGTGGGGAGCACTGAAGCTTTCTTT. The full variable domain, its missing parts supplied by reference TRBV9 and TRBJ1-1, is DSGVTQTPKHLITATGQRVTLRCSPRSGDLSVYWYQQSLDQGLQFLIQYYNGEERAKGNILERFSAQQFPDLHSELNLSSLELGDSALYFCASSVAPVGSTEAFFGQGTRLTVV.